This T cell receptor beta chain was sequenced in a study of T cell repertoires in cytomegalovirus infection. Study as a whole: From public TCR beta signatures came an indication of both CMV infection and matching HLA type.

TCRdb used MiXCR to reprocess the reads, holding one entry per CDR3 protein. The profile shows 450,000 to 550,000 distinct CDR3 sequences, about 39% of them singletons. Study conclusions and caveats: Totalled public TCR beta family frequency picked out people who carried CMV plus the relevant HLA.

On this clonotype: Its antigen is not known.

V was cut by 5 bases and J by 11 bases, with 9 bases left in between. CDR3 length: 11 amino acids. Germline values: CDR1 SGHTA, CDR2 FQGNSA. The receptor was derived from a human donor in good health (CMV status not recorded). Some clones in this sample may be carry-over from other donors' samples. The material was cultured PBMCs, obtained from culture after CMV antigen stimulation. The chain employs TRBV7-2 and TRBJ1-4, with D perhaps TRBD1 (5 bases). The CDR3 region is CASSLRQKLFF. The DNA of the CDR3 is TGTGCCAGCAGCCTGCGACAGAAACTGTTTTTT.